This entry lists 22 T cell receptor beta chains sequenced from one sample in a study of T cells in Graves' hyperthyroidism and ophthalmopathy. Amplified regions were TCR beta CDR3 sequences from RNA transcripts. An initial round of RT-PCR targeting the TCR CDR3 relied on the HTBI primer set. Using its own MiXCR run on the multiplex PCR reads, TCRdb lists one record per CDR3 protein. This sample has roughly 380,000 distinct CDR3 sequences, with roughly an eighth found just once. Sequencing was done on a sample of blood. These receptor sequences come from a woman aged 18-29 years with Graves' hyperthyroidism.

This chain uses TRBV20-1 with TRBJ1-5; TRBD1 aligns across 8 bases. This CDR3 has 14 residues. V lost 5 bases and J lost 3; bases outside the gene matches: 6. Germline loops: CDR1 DFQATT, CDR2 SNEGSKA (reference sequence). This chain's CDR3 is CSAWTGTFNQPQHF. CDR3 nucleotide sequence: TGCAGTGCTTGGACAGGGACCTTCAATCAGCCCCAGCATTTT.

This clonotype occurred many times. The genes are TRBV30 and TRBJ1-1; maybe TRBD1 (5 bases). Germline V gene lookup returns CDR1 GTSNPN and CDR2 SVGIG (reference sequence). This CDR3 spans 15 amino acids. The V gene lost 0 bases and the J gene lost 4 bases, with 15 bases spanning the gap. CDR3 DNA sequence: TGTGCCTGGAGTGTAAGGGGCCTGATGAGCACTGAAGCTTTCTTT. Its translation: CAWSVRGLMSTEAFF.

The chain carries TRBV30 and TRBJ2-5, with 11 bases aligning to TRBD2. CDR1 and CDR2 (germline): GTSNPN, SVGIG (reference sequence). J was trimmed by 1 base and V by 2 bases; bases with no gene match: 6. The CDR3 extends over 16 amino acids. The CDR3 DNA reads as TGTGCCTGGAGTCCCGGGACTAGCGGAAGCCAAGAGACCCAGTACTTC. It encodes CAWSPGTSGSQETQYF.

This clonotype was found many times. CDR3 DNA: TGTGCCAGCAGTGAAAAGGGGGCAACCTATGGCTACACCTTC. Translated: CASSEKGATYGYTF. The gene calls are TRBV2 and TRBJ1-2, with TRBD1 matching over 7 bases. CDR1 and CDR2 from the germline V gene are SNHLY and FYNNEI. This CDR3 region has 14 residues. J lost 4 bases, V lost 2 bases, and 4 bases had no gene match.

This clonotype was picked up one time. A much bigger clone sits one base away, suggesting this may be a read error. V gene TRBV5-1 combines with J gene TRBJ2-1; TRBD2 matches 9 bases. From germline, CDR1 is SGHRS and CDR2 YFSETQ. The CDR3 runs 16 residues. CDR3 residues: CASSREGAGGANGQFF. In DNA, the CDR3 is TGCGCCAGCAGCCGCGAGGGGGCGGGAGGGGCAAATGGGCAGTTCTTC.

This clonotype came up many times. The V and J genes are TRBV5-1 and TRBJ2-5; 8 bases fit TRBD2. With V trimmed by 0 bases and J by 4 bases, 2 bases remained unmatched. CDR3 length: 14 amino acids. CDR1 is SGHRS and CDR2 is YFSETQ in the germline V gene. The CDR3: CASSLGSGRETQYF. The CDR3 DNA reads TGCGCCAGCAGCTTGGGGAGCGGGAGAGAGACCCAGTACTTC.

This clonotype was seen many times. V gene TRBV28 combines with J gene TRBJ2-7, with a tentative D call TRBD2 (5 bases). Per germline, CDR1 MDHEN and CDR2 SYDVKM. This CDR3 spans 16 amino acids. The V and J ends lost 8 bases and 1 base respectively, with 21 bases between them. The CDR3 protein is CASGTMRAESSYEQYF. The CDR3 DNA is TGTGCCAGCGGTACAATGAGAGCGGAGAGTTCCTACGAGCAGTACTTC.

This clonotype was seen more than once but under ten times. The chain carries TRBV12-3 or TRBV12-4 and TRBJ2-3; 10 bases fit TRBD1. With 4 bases clipped from V and 9 bases from J, the junction kept 7 bases outside the gene matches. This CDR3 is built from 14 residues. The CDR3 DNA is TGTGCCAGCAGTTACCTACGGGACAGGGGCACGCAGTATTTT. It encodes CASSYLRDRGTQYF.

This clonotype was seen a few times. This sequence joins TRBV19 and TRBJ2-3; perhaps TRBD1 as D (6 bases). The CDR3 length is 16 residues. V lost 9 bases and J lost 5, with 24 bases in between. Germline V CDR1 and CDR2: LNHDA, SQIVND (reference sequence). CDR3 loop: CARKTPAGAFGDTQYF. In DNA form, the CDR3 reads TGTGCCAGAAAGACCCCCGCAGGGGCCTTCGGAGATACGCAGTATTTT.

This clonotype was seen ten or more times. The chain carries TRBV28 and TRBJ2-1, with TRBD1 matching 7 bases. The CDR3 runs 16 residues. Germline V gives CDR1 MDHEN, CDR2 SYDVKM. V trimming: 6 bases; J trimming: 7 bases; junction bases outside the gene matches: 15. The CDR3 DNA reads TGTGCCAGCAGATACAAACTCCTCGGGACAGCTAATGAGCAGTTCTTC. Translated: CASRYKLLGTANEQFF. The full variable domain, with the rest looked up from reference TRBV28 and TRBJ2-1, is DVKVTQSSRYLVKRTGEKVFLECVQDMDHENMFWYRQDPGLGLRLIYFSYDVKMKEKGDIPEGYSVSREKKERFSLILESASTNQTSMYLCASRYKLLGTANEQFFGPGTRLTVL.

This clonotype was seen many times. The chain recombines TRBV20-1 with TRBJ1-4, with D perhaps matching TRBD1 (5 bases). The germline gives CDR1 DFQATT, CDR2 SNEGSKA (reference sequence). CDR3 length: 14 residues. V was cut by 6 bases and J by 8 bases, with 19 bases left in between. CDR3 sequence reads: CSALLGGRDEKLFF. CDR3 in DNA: TGCAGTGCGTTACTCGGGGGTAGAGACGAAAAACTGTTTTTT.

This clonotype came up many times. This rearrangement joins TRBV4-3 to TRBJ1-1, with D hard to call. V was trimmed by 1 base and J by 5 bases, leaving 8 bases between them. This CDR3 contains 13 residues. The V gene's germline CDR1 is LGHNA and CDR2 YSLEER. CDR3 amino acids: CASSQARGTEAFF. DNA for the CDR3: TGCGCCAGCAGCCAAGCTCGGGGAACTGAAGCTTTCTTT.

There are many counts of this clonotype. The chain uses TRBV6-1 and TRBJ2-7, with D possibly TRBD2 on 6 matching bases. The CDR3 loop spans 13 amino acids. The V gene's germline CDR1 is MNHNS and CDR2 SASEGT. Trimming took off 4 bases at V and 5 bases at J, with 12 bases between the two ends. This chain's CDR3 is CASSVTSFHEQYF. The CDR3, as DNA: TGTGCCAGCAGTGTGACTAGTTTCCACGAGCAGTACTTC.

This clonotype was found many times. This rearrangement joins TRBV28 to TRBJ2-6; TRBD1 might be the D (7 bases). The V gene lost 3 bases and the J gene lost 4 bases, with 25 bases spanning the gap. Germline V CDR1 and CDR2: MDHEN, SYDVKM. The CDR3 totals 20 residues. This chain's CDR3 is CASSFYLGPFSGGGANVLTF. Here the CDR3 DNA reads TGTGCCAGCAGTTTTTACCTCGGACCCTTTTCAGGGGGGGGGGCCAACGTCCTGACTTTC.

This chain connects TRBV7-9 to TRBJ2-3; 11 bases are a match to TRBD2. The CDR3 loop spans 15 amino acids. Trimming at V came to 5 bases and at J to 4 bases, leaving 5 bases not matched to a gene. The germline V gene encodes CDR1 SEHNR and CDR2 FQNEAQ (reference sequence). Here the CDR3 DNA reads TGTGCCAGCAGCCGAATAGCGGGAGGGTCAGATACGCAGTATTTT. Encoded protein: CASSRIAGGSDTQYF.

This clonotype was seen just once. It is unclear where the CDR3 begins or ends on the DNA, so no DNA is shown, and the CDR3 is as TCRdb lists it. The V call is TRBV30, the J call TRBJ2-1; TRBD2, as called in the table, went unchecked against the DNA. Germline assignment: CDR1 GTSNPN and CDR2 SVGIG (reference sequence). The CDR3 has 17 residues if both end residues are counted. The CDR3 loop reads CAWTVASGITLYNEEFF.

This clonotype was seen at least ten times. This sequence joins TRBV5-1 and TRBJ2-3; TRBD1 matches 10 bases. The germline gives CDR1 SGHRS, CDR2 YFSETQ. The V gene end was trimmed by 4 bases and the J gene end by 7 bases; junction bases not matched to a gene: 9. The CDR3 runs to 15 residues. The CDR3 region is CASSNRDRGENTQYF. The CDR3 nucleotides are TGCGCCAGCAGCAACCGGGACAGGGGAGAAAATACGCAGTATTTT. The full variable domain, with the rest looked up from reference TRBV5-1 and TRBJ2-3, is KAGVTQTPRYLIKTRGQQVTLSCSPISGHRSVSWYQQTPGQGLQFLFEYFSETQRNKGNFPGRFSGRQFSNSRSEMNVSTLELGDSALYLCASSNRDRGENTQYFGPGTRLTVL.

This clonotype was picked up a small number of times. The chain couples TRBV5-6 to TRBJ2-5; D is uncertain. The germline gives CDR1 SGHDT, CDR2 YYEEEE. The CDR3 covers 13 residues. Trimming cost V 4 bases and J 5 bases, with 12 bases left between them. The DNA for the CDR3 is TGTGCCAGCAGCAATTCGTTCCGGGAGACCCAGTACTTC. It translates to CASSNSFRETQYF.

The gene calls are TRBV28 and TRBJ1-2; 9 bases line up with TRBD1. CDR1 is MDHEN, CDR2 SYDVKM, per germline. The CDR3 extends over 15 amino acids. V lost 2 bases, J lost 4 bases, and 5 bases stayed unmatched. The CDR3 spells CASSLGDRVGYGYTF. The DNA of the CDR3 is TGTGCCAGCAGTTTAGGGGACAGGGTTGGCTATGGCTACACCTTC.

In this sample, this clonotype turned up many times. This chain connects TRBV27 to TRBJ2-1, with 7 bases fitting TRBD2. CDR1 is MNHEY, CDR2 SMNVEV, per germline (reference sequence). The length of the CDR3 is 15 residues. V dropped 3 bases and J dropped 5; count of bases not matched to a gene: 7. In nucleotides, the CDR3 is TGTGCCAGCAGTTTGAGGGCGGGAGTTAACAATGAGCAGTTCTTC. Translated, it gives CASSLRAGVNNEQFF.

This clonotype was seen many times. The chain recombines TRBV28 with TRBJ2-1, with 7 bases that match TRBD2. Germline V CDR1 and CDR2: MDHEN, SYDVKM. Trimming took 3 bases from V and 1 from J; bases not matched to a gene: 6. The CDR3 is made up of 16 amino acids. The CDR3 here is CASSLGGSGSYNEQFF. The CDR3 DNA follows: TGTGCCAGCAGTTTGGGCGGGAGTGGGTCCTACAATGAGCAGTTCTTC.

There are many counts of this clonotype. The genes are TRBV7-2 and TRBJ2-1, with 10 bases lining up with TRBD2. The CDR3 has 16 amino acids. V shed 4 bases, J shed 5 bases, and the junction held 8 bases outside the gene matches. Germline loops: CDR1 SGHTA, CDR2 FQGNSA. CDR3 bases: TGTGCCAGCAGCTATCGGCCGGGACTAGCGAACAATGAGCAGTTCTTC. Amino acids: CASSYRPGLANNEQFF.